The present entry profiles one T cell receptor beta chain with its context. The data belong to a study of blood T cell repertoires in COVID-19. Here immunoSEQ multiplex PCR was the method, and the copy in TCRdb shows in-frame clones only, minus some. The sample contains some 250,000 clones, about four fifths of which appear only once. Germline-derived CDR1 and CDR2 are SGHRS and YFSETQ. The V and J ends lost 1 base and 0 bases, in that order; junction bases with no gene match: 7. The CDR3 has 18 residues. The receptor's source is an elderly woman with COVID-19, enrolled during active disease. This chain connects TRBV5-1 to TRBJ2-5; 12 bases match TRBD2. Sequenced input: peripheral blood. The CDR3 coding sequence is TGCGCCAGCAGCTTGAGGCCTAGCGGGGGGGCGTACCAAGAGACCCAGTACTTC. Protein sequence: CASSLRPSGGAYQETQYF.